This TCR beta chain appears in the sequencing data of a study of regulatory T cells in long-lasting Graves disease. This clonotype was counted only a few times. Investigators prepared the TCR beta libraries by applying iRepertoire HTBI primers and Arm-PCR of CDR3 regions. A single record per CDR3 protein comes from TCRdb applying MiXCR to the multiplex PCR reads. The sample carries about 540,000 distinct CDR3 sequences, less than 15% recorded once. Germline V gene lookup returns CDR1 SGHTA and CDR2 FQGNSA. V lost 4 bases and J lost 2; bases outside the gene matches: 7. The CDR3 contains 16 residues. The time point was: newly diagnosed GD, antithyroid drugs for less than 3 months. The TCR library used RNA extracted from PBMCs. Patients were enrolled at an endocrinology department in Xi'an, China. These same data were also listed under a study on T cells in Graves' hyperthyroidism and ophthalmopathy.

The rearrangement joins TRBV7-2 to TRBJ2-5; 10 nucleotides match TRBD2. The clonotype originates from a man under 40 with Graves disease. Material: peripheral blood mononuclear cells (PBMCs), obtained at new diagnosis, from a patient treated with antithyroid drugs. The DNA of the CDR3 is TGTGCCAGCAGCTCAGGACTAGCGGTTCAACAAGAGACCCAGTACTTC. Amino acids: CASSSGLAVQQETQYF.